This entry is about one TCR beta chain. Its specificity is not known. This sample stems from a study of monozygotic twins with cystic fibrosis. Turning to the study itself: With about 16 PCR cycles, barcoded libraries came from about 2.9 micrograms of fragmented DNA. The study, taken as a whole, reports: Age, concordance and disease severity did not associate with shared CDR3 numbers. Clonality was generally low (median roughly 0.01), higher in the most severe patients. Monozygotic CF twins shared more identical nucleotide clonotypes than unrelated patients.

The table came from immunoSEQ multiplex PCR; TCRdb's copy has only in-frame clones and leaves some out. The repertoire holds roughly 13,000 clones, with around 91% as singletons. CDR3 length equals 13 residues. The V gene's germline CDR1 is WSHSY and CDR2 SAAADI. V lost 10 bases, J lost 3 bases, and 8 bases stayed unmatched. This sequence was found in a boy aged 5-17 years with cystic fibrosis. The chain uses TRBV10-2 and TRBJ2-7; the match to TRBD1 covers 8 bases. The sequenced sample was blood. In nucleotides, the CDR3 is TGCGCCATCGCCAGGGGGCGAAACTACGAGCAGTACTTC. It codes for CAIARGRNYEQYF.